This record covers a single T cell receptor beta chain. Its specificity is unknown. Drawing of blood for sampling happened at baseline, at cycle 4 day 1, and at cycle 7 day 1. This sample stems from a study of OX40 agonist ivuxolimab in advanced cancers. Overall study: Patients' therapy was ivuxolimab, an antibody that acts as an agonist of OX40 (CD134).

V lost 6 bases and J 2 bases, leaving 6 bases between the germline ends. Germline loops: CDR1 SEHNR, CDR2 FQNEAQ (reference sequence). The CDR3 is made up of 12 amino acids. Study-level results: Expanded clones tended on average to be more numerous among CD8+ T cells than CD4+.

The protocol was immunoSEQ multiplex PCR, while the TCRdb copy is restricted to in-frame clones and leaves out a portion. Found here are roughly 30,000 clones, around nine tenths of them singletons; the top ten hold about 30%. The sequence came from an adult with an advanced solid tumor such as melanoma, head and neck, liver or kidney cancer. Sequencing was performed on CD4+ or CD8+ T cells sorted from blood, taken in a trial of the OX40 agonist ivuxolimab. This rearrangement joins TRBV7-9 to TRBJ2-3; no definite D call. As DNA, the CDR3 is TGTGCCAGCAGGTCATTCACAGATACGCAGTATTTT. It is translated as CASRSFTDTQYF.